The clone carrying this TCR beta chain occurred a few times. The data were taken from a study of regulatory T cells in long-lasting Graves disease. The authors built TCR beta libraries using iRepertoire HTBI primers and Arm-PCR of CDR3 regions. TCRdb recomputed calls from the multiplex PCR reads with MiXCR, one row per CDR3 protein. Among a few hundred thousand distinct CDR3 sequences listed, 15% were seen once. Germline V gene sequence: CDR1 MNHEY, CDR2 SVGAGI. Trimming left V 2 bases short and J 4 bases short, with 15 bases between. The CDR3 loop spans 17 amino acids. Time point given: newly diagnosed GD, antithyroid drugs for less than 3 months. Making the TCR library involved RNA that had been extracted from PBMCs. The same data also contributed to another study, on T cells in Graves' hyperthyroidism and ophthalmopathy. As that report states: The HTBI primer set drove a first-round RT-PCR of the TCR CDR3.

V usage is TRBV6-5 and J usage is TRBJ2-6; D gene unclear. The source was peripheral blood mononuclear cells (PBMCs), collected at new diagnosis, from a patient treated with antithyroid drugs. This clonotype originated in a woman in her forties with Graves disease. In DNA form, the CDR3 reads TGTGCCAGCAGTTACGTATCTCTTGGTCCCGGGGCCAACGTCCTGACTTTC. Its translation: CASSYVSLGPGANVLTF.